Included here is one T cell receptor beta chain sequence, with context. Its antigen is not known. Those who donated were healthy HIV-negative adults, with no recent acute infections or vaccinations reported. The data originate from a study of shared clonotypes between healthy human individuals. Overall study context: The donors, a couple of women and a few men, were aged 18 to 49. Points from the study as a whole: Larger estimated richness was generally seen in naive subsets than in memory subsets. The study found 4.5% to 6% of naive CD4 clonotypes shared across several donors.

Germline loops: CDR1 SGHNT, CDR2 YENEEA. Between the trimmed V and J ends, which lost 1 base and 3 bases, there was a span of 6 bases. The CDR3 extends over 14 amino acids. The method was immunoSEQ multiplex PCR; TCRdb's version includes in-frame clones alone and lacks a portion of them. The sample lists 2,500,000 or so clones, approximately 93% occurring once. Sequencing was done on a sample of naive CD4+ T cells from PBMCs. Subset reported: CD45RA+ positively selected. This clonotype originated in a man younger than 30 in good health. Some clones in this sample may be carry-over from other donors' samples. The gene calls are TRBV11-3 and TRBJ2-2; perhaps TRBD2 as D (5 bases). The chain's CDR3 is CASSLGGHTGELFF. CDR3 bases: TGTGCCAGCAGCTTAGGAGGGCACACCGGGGAGCTGTTTTTT.